The 28 T cell receptor beta chains in this list originate from one sample, sequenced in a study of tissue T cells after allogeneic stem cell transplantation. Time point: mouse harvest day 14 after allogeneic transplant. Tail vein injection delivered 10^7 T-cell-depleted bone marrow cells and 10^6 splenic CD5+ T cells. Libraries were prepared by immunoSEQ multiplex PCR; TCRdb keeps only in-frame clonotypes and omits some of them. The sample has some 3,200 clones, 40% to 55% seen once. Sequencing used gut tissue. These receptor sequences come from a female BALB/c mouse given C57BL/6 T cells with graft-versus-host disease after an allogeneic hematopoietic cell transplant.

In regard to this clone: Gene names denote mouse genes. The read halts 1 residue ahead of the CDR3 end, with the missing end drawn from the germline J gene. The gene calls are TRBV1 and TRBJ2-2; D is possibly TRBD1 or TRBD2 (5 bases each). The CDR3 contains 15 residues. V was shortened by 0 bases and J by 4 bases, with 9 bases between the two germline ends. The V gene's germline CDR1 is NSQYPW and CDR2 LRSPGD (reference sequence). CDR3: CTCSADGGGTGQLYF. Partial CDR3 DNA: TGCACCTGCAGTGCAGACGGGGGAGGCACCGGGCAGCTCTAC.

A word on this clone: Mouse gene names apply. The read gets to within 1 residue of the CDR3 end, and the germline J gene fills in the rest. The chain links TRBV31 to TRBJ1-1; 9 bases match TRBD1. The germline V gene encodes CDR1 GKSSPN and CDR2 SITVG. The CDR3 spans 13 residues. With 4 bases clipped from V and 1 base from J, the junction kept 1 base outside the gene matches. The CDR3 region is CAWTDRGNTEVFF. The sequenced CDR3 bases are TGTGCCTGGACGGACAGGGGAAACACAGAAGTCTTC. Using reference TRBV31 and TRBJ1-1 for the parts outside the CDR3, the full variable domain is AQTIHQWPVAEIKAVGSPLSLGCTIKGKSSPNLYWYWQATGGTLQQLFYSITVGQVESVVQLNLSASRPKDDQFILSTEKLLLSHSGFYLCAWTDRGNTEVFFGKGTRLTVV.

About this clone: Here the gene names and germline are mouse. The read ends 1 residue early relative to the CDR3; the germline J gene fills the gap. The gene calls are TRBV3 and TRBJ2-3, with D hard to call. The CDR3 extends over 11 amino acids. Trimming left V 2 bases short and J 5 bases short, with 2 bases between. Looked up from germline, CDR1 is SNHLY and CDR2 is FYNGKV (reference sequence). CDR3 amino acids: CASSLRETLYF. CDR3 DNA (partial): TGTGCCAGCAGCTTAAGAGAAACGCTGTAT.

Concerning this clone: Genes and germline are mouse. From the germline J gene comes the end of the CDR3, since the read stops 1 residue before it. The chain links TRBV15 to TRBJ1-3, with 8 bases fitting TRBD1. Germline V gives CDR1 SGHND, CDR2 FRSKSL. This CDR3 spans 15 amino acids. V lost 5 bases to trimming and J lost 3 bases; unmatched junction nucleotides: 6. The DNA read from the CDR3 is TGTGCCAGCAGTCCCCAGACAGGGGATGGAAATACGCTCTAT. Its protein product is CASSPQTGDGNTLY. The entire CDR3 is CASSPQTGDGNTLYF.

This clone was recorded a few times. Gene and germline names: mouse. The read terminates 1 residue ahead of where the CDR3 ends, so the germline J gene completes it. V gene TRBV16 combines with J gene TRBJ2-1, with a possible D match to TRBD2 (7 bases). CDR3 size: 15 residues. V was trimmed by 1 base and J by 2 bases, leaving 9 bases between them. Per the germline V gene, CDR1 is SGHSA and CDR2 is FRNQAP. CDR3 protein: CASSLGGGDYAEQFF. Incomplete CDR3 DNA: TGTGCAAGCAGCTTAGGAGGGGGGGACTATGCTGAGCAGTTC.

This clone was detected only a few times. The germline and genes are mouse ones. CDR3 bases read: TGCTCCAGCAGTCAAGGGACAGTGGAAACGCTGTAT. Residues: CSSSQGTVETLY. The entire CDR3 is CSSSQGTVETLYF. The chain couples TRBV23 to TRBJ2-3; the table gives TRBD1 as D, unverified against the DNA. With the read ending 1 residue before the CDR3 end, the germline J gene is used to fill in that end. This CDR3 contains 13 residues. Germline V lookup: CDR1 KGHTA, CDR2 FQNQQP.

A word on this clone: Here the gene names and germline are mouse. The read ends 1 residue shy of where the CDR3 ends; the end is completed using the germline J gene. The chain links TRBV26 to TRBJ2-1, with D perhaps matching TRBD1 (5 bases). The ends were cut back, 5 bases at V and 0 bases at J, with 8 bases in the middle. The CDR3 extends over 14 amino acids. CDR1 is KGHPV and CDR2 is FQNQEV in the germline V gene (reference sequence). CDR3 region: CASSTRVNYAEQFF. The sequenced CDR3 bases are TGTGCCAGCAGTACCAGGGTTAACTATGCTGAGCAGTTC.

A note on this clone: Gene names follow the mouse nomenclature. The sequenced fragment ends 1 residue before the CDR3 boundary, so the rest is inferred from the germline J gene. This chain uses TRBV24 with TRBJ2-7; no clear D gene. Germline V gene data show CDR1 as KGHTA and CDR2 as FRNEEI. Deletions cut 1 base from V and 0 bases from J, with 4 bases between. The CDR3 runs to 13 residues. CDR3 DNA (partial): TGTGCCAGCAGTCTGTCCTTCTCCTATGAACAGTAC. Its protein is CASSLSFSYEQY. The entire CDR3 is CASSLSFSYEQYF.

Concerning this clone: Gene labels here are mouse ones. Read data end 1 residue before the CDR3 end; the end is taken from the germline J gene. The chain couples TRBV3 to TRBJ1-2; D unclear. Trimming pared 4 bases from V and 0 bases from J, leaving 6 bases between. Germline V CDR1 and CDR2: SNHLY, FYNGKV (reference sequence). This CDR3 is 13 amino acids long. Incomplete CDR3 DNA: TGTGCCAGCAGCTCGACATCAAACTCCGACTACACC. It translates to CASSSTSNSDYT. The whole CDR3 protein is CASSSTSNSDYTF.

Remarks on this clone: Gene names follow the mouse nomenclature. The read ends 1 residue early relative to the CDR3; the germline J gene fills the gap. This chain uses TRBV13-3 with TRBJ2-5; D may match TRBD1 or TRBD2 (5 bases each). Germline-derived CDR1 and CDR2 are NNHDY and SYVADS. The V end was cut by 5 bases, the J end by 0 bases, with 10 bases between. The CDR3 contains 14 residues. CDR3 DNA, as far as it was read: TGTGCCAGCAGCGTCCGGGACAACCAAGACACCCAGTAC. Translation: CASSVRDNQDTQY. The entire CDR3 protein is CASSVRDNQDTQYF.

Turning to this clone: Gene labels here are mouse ones. The sequenced fragment ends 1 residue before the CDR3 boundary, so the rest is inferred from the germline J gene. V gene TRBV26 combines with J gene TRBJ1-2, with 9 positions matching TRBD1. This CDR3 has 15 residues. Per the germline V gene, CDR1 is KGHPV and CDR2 is FQNQEV (reference sequence). V shed 4 bases and J 4 bases; nucleotides not matched to a gene: 7. The CDR3 loop is CASSPPGQGGSDYTF. CDR3 DNA (partial): TGTGCCAGCAGTCCTCCGGGACAGGGAGGCTCCGACTACACC. Full variable domain (remainder filled in from reference TRBV26 and TRBJ1-2): NSKVIQTPRYLVKGQGQKAKMRCIPEKGHPVVFWYQQNKNNEFKFLINFQNQEVLQQIDMTEKRFSAECPSNSPCSLEIQSSEAGDSALYLCASSPPGQGGSDYTFGSGTRLLVI.

This clone turned up a few times. The genes and germline here are from mouse. Sequencing ends 1 residue short of the CDR3 end; the germline J gene provides the rest. This rearrangement joins TRBV23 to TRBJ2-4; the DNA was not used to check the table's D call, TRBD2. Germline V gene lookup returns CDR1 KGHTA and CDR2 FQNQQP. CDR3 length: 13 amino acids. CDR3 loop: CSSSGTGLNTLYF. The covered CDR3 bases are TGCTCCAGCAGTGGGACTGGGCTAAACACCTTGTAC.

This clone has just a few counts. Each gene name is a mouse one. The DNA read from the CDR3 is TGTGCCAGCAGTGGCAGGGGAACAGAAGTCTTC. Residues: CASSGRGTEVF. The entire CDR3 protein is CASSGRGTEVFF. The chain carries TRBV13-1 and TRBJ1-1, with a possible D match to TRBD1 (6 bases). Read coverage stops 1 residue before the CDR3 terminus; the germline J gene supplies the remainder. Germline V lookup: CDR1 NSHNY, CDR2 SYGAGN. V shed 3 bases and J shed 5 bases, with 8 bases lying between them. The CDR3 is made up of 12 amino acids.

As to this clone: Gene names are the mouse ones. The DNA ends 1 residue before the CDR3 does, and the rest of the CDR3 is filled in from the germline J gene. This rearrangement joins TRBV26 to TRBJ2-5; 7 bases match TRBD1. CDR1 is KGHPV and CDR2 is FQNQEV in the germline V gene (reference sequence). With 2 bases clipped from V and 3 bases from J, the junction kept 2 bases outside the gene matches. CDR3 length: 14 residues. The CDR3 DNA, read in part, is TGTGCCAGCAGTCTGCCGGGACAGCAAGACACCCAGTAC. Its protein product is CASSLPGQQDTQY. In full, the CDR3 reads CASSLPGQQDTQYF.

As for this clone: Mouse gene names and germline throughout. The CDR3 is cut off 1 residue early in the read; its end comes from the germline J gene. The rearrangement links TRBV3 to TRBJ1-4; TRBD1 aligns across 7 bases. V shed 5 bases and J 1 base; nucleotides not matched to a gene: 1. Germline V lookup: CDR1 SNHLY, CDR2 FYNGKV (reference sequence). This CDR3 comprises 14 residues. CDR3 sequence reads: CASSHRGSNERLFF. The DNA read from the CDR3 is TGTGCCAGCAGCCACAGGGGTTCCAACGAAAGATTATTT.

This clone has only a few counts. Each gene name is a mouse one. CDR3 DNA, as far as it was read: TGTGCCAGCAGCTTAGCGCTGGACACCCAGTAC. This sequence encodes CASSLALDTQY. The full CDR3 protein reads CASSLALDTQYF. The rearrangement links TRBV3 to TRBJ2-5; the D is unclear. The CDR3 extends 1 residue past the end of the read, so its final part is completed from the germline J gene. From germline, CDR1 is SNHLY and CDR2 FYNGKV (reference sequence). CDR3 length: 12 residues. V gave up 0 bases and J gave up 6 bases, with 4 bases separating them.

This clone was recorded a few times. Genes and germline come from the mouse. The read ends 1 residue early relative to the CDR3; the germline J gene fills the gap. The genes are TRBV26 and TRBJ1-4; D is undetermined. The V gene lost 0 bases and the J gene lost 3 bases, with 2 bases spanning the gap. The CDR3 totals 13 residues. The germline V gene encodes CDR1 KGHPV and CDR2 FQNQEV (reference sequence). CDR3 DNA, as far as it was read: TGTGCCAGCAGTCTGTCGCCCAACGAAAGATTATTT. This translates into CASSLSPNERLF. The CDR3 as a whole reads CASSLSPNERLFF.

Notes on this clone: Mouse gene names apply. The read ends 1 residue early relative to the CDR3; the germline J gene fills the gap. The chain is built from TRBV1 and TRBJ2-4; TRBD1 agrees at 7 bases. From germline, CDR1 is NSQYPW and CDR2 LRSPGD (reference sequence). The ends lost 8 bases at V and 0 bases at J; junction bases unmatched: 5. The length of the CDR3 is 14 residues. CDR3 bases read: TGCACCTGCTCCGCAGGGGGAAGTCAAAACACCTTGTAC. Translation: CTCSAGGSQNTLY. The full CDR3 protein is CTCSAGGSQNTLYF.

With respect to this clone: Gene names and germline match the mouse. Sequencing ends 1 residue short of the CDR3 end; the germline J gene provides the rest. This chain links TRBV2 with TRBJ2-4; 8 nucleotides align to TRBD1. The CDR3 sequence is 16 residues long. CDR1 and CDR2 from the germline V gene are LGHNA and YSYQKL. Germline trimming cut 4 bases from V and 0 bases from J; bases unmatched to any gene: 6. CDR3 DNA (partial): TGTGCCAGCAGCCTCGGACAGGGACGGAGTCAAAACACCTTGTAC. This sequence encodes CASSLGQGRSQNTLY. The entire CDR3 protein is CASSLGQGRSQNTLYF.

A note on this clone: Mouse germline and gene names are used. Sequencing ends 1 residue short of the CDR3 end; the germline J gene provides the rest. V gene TRBV23 combines with J gene TRBJ1-4; TRBD1 is the table's D call, not checked against the DNA. Germline V lookup: CDR1 KGHTA, CDR2 FQNQQP. The CDR3 consists of 13 residues. CDR3 sequence reads: CSSSHPGSERLFF. CDR3 DNA (partial): TGCTCCAGCAGTCACCCAGGGAGCGAAAGATTATTT.

Notes on this clone: Here the gene names and germline are mouse. The covered CDR3 bases are TGTGCAAGCAGCTTAAGGGGGCGCGAAGACACCCAGTAC. Its translation: CASSLRGREDTQY. The entire CDR3 reads CASSLRGREDTQYF. The J gene is TRBJ2-5, the V gene TRBV16, with a possible D match to TRBD1 (7 bases). The sequenced fragment ends 1 residue before the CDR3 boundary, so the rest is inferred from the germline J gene. V lost 2 bases to trimming and J lost 4 bases, with 10 bases between them. The CDR3 is 14 amino acids. Germline CDR1 and CDR2: SGHSA and FRNQAP.

Worth noting for this clone: Genes and germline are mouse. The read comes to an end 1 residue before the CDR3 does, leaving the germline J gene to fill in the end. The rearrangement links TRBV16 to TRBJ2-4; 9 bases agree with TRBD1. This CDR3 is built from 14 residues. Trimming took 1 base from V and 6 from J; bases not matched to a gene: 2. CDR1 and CDR2 (germline): SGHSA, FRNQAP. CDR3 DNA, as far as it was read: TGTGCAAGCAGCTTAGGAGGACAGGGGAACACCTTGTAC. This codes for CASSLGGQGNTLY. The complete CDR3 sequence is CASSLGGQGNTLYF.

Details on this clone: Mouse germline and gene names are used. The read stops 1 residue short of the end of the CDR3; the missing end is completed from the germline J gene. V is TRBV26 and J is TRBJ2-5; D is undetermined. The CDR3 covers 14 residues. The V and J ends lost 2 bases and 0 bases respectively, with 6 bases between them. Germline CDR1 reads KGHPV; CDR2 reads FQNQEV (reference sequence). The CDR3 protein is CASSLAVNQDTQYF. The covered CDR3 bases are TGTGCCAGCAGTCTGGCAGTTAACCAAGACACCCAGTAC. Variable domain in full (rest from reference TRBV26 and TRBJ2-5): NSKVIQTPRYLVKGQGQKAKMRCIPEKGHPVVFWYQQNKNNEFKFLINFQNQEVLQQIDMTEKRFSAECPSNSPCSLEIQSSEAGDSALYLCASSLAVNQDTQYFGPGTRLLVL.

Details on this clone: All gene names here are mouse names. Coverage ceases 1 residue before the CDR3 finishes, and the germline J gene fills in the end. The J gene is TRBJ2-3, the V gene TRBV26; perhaps TRBD1 as D (6 bases). Trimming removed 1 base at V and 2 bases at J, with 10 bases between. The CDR3 has 15 amino acids. The germline V gene has CDR1 KGHPV and CDR2 FQNQEV (reference sequence). CDR3 DNA, as far as it was read: TGTGCCAGCAGTCTGTTCAGGGGAGATGCAGAAACGCTGTAT. It specifies CASSLFRGDAETLY. Given in full, the CDR3 is CASSLFRGDAETLYF.

This clone came up a few times. Here the gene names and germline are mouse. The CDR3 bases that were read are TGTGCCAGCAGTCTCGGAGCTAACTATGCTGAGCAGTTC. Protein sequence: CASSLGANYAEQF. The full CDR3 protein is CASSLGANYAEQFF. This sequence joins TRBV26 and TRBJ2-1, with no clear D. The read gets to within 1 residue of the CDR3 end, and the germline J gene fills in the rest. The CDR3 is made up of 14 amino acids. Germline V gene lookup returns CDR1 KGHPV and CDR2 FQNQEV (reference sequence). V dropped 3 bases and J dropped 0 bases, with 6 bases sitting between them. Using reference TRBV26 and TRBJ2-1 for the parts outside the CDR3, the full variable domain is NSKVIQTPRYLVKGQGQKAKMRCIPEKGHPVVFWYQQNKNNEFKFLINFQNQEVLQQIDMTEKRFSAECPSNSPCSLEIQSSEAGDSALYLCASSLGANYAEQFFGPGTRLTVL.

A word on this clone: These gene names are mouse names. The read comes to an end 1 residue before the CDR3 does, leaving the germline J gene to fill in the end. This chain links TRBV19 with TRBJ2-5; D perhaps matches TRBD2 (6 bases). The CDR3 has 14 amino acids. CDR1 and CDR2 (germline): FNHDT, SITEND (reference sequence). V gave up 3 bases and J gave up 0 bases, with 8 bases separating them. CDR3 DNA (partial): TGTGCCAGCAGTAGGGGGGTTAACCAAGACACCCAGTAC. Its protein product is CASSRGVNQDTQY. The entire CDR3 protein reads CASSRGVNQDTQYF.

Details on this clone: The gene names here belong to mouse. The read finishes 1 residue shy of the CDR3 end, and the germline J gene is used to complete it. This sequence joins TRBV13-2 and TRBJ2-7, with TRBD1 matching 8 bases. Germline assignment: CDR1 NNHNN and CDR2 SYGAGS (reference sequence). V lost 2 bases to trimming and J lost 7 bases; unmatched junction nucleotides: 2. The CDR3 length is 12 residues. The CDR3 bases that were read are TGTGCCAGCGGTGACAGGGGGCTCGAACAGTAC. It encodes CASGDRGLEQY. In full, the CDR3 is CASGDRGLEQYF.

Regarding this clone: These gene names are mouse names. The read terminates 1 residue before the CDR3 end, so the remaining end is supplied by the germline J gene. V gene TRBV12-2 combines with J gene TRBJ1-2, with D perhaps TRBD1 (5 bases). The ends were cut back, 1 base at V and 4 bases at J, with 12 bases in the middle. This CDR3 contains 14 residues. Germline V gives CDR1 SGHLS, CDR2 HYDKME. The DNA read from the CDR3 is TGTGCCAGCTCTCTACCAGGGCGGGGCTCCGACTACACC. It specifies CASSLPGRGSDYT. The entire CDR3 reads CASSLPGRGSDYTF.